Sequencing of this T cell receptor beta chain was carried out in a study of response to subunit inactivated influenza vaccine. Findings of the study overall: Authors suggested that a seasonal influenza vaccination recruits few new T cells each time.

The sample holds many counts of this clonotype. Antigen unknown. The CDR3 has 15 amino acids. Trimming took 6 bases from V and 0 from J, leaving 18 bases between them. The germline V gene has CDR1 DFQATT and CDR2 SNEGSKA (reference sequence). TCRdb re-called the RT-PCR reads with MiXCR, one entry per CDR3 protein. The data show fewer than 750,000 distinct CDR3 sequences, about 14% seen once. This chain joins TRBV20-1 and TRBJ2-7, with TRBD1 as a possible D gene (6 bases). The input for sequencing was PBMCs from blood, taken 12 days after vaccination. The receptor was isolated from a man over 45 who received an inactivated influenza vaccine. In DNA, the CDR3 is TGCAGTGCCAAGAACCCACAGGGACCCTCCTACGAGCAGTACTTC. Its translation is CSAKNPQGPSYEQYF.